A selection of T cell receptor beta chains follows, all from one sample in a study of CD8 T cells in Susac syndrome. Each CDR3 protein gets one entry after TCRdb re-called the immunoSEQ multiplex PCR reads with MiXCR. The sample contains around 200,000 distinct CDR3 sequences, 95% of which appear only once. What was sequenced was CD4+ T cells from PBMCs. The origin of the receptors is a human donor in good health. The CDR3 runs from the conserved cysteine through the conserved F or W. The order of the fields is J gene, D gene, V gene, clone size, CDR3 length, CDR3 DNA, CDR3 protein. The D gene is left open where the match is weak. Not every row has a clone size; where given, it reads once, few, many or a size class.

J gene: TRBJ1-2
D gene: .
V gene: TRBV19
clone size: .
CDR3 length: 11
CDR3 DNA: TGTGCCAGTAGTATGGGCAGTGGCTACACCTTC
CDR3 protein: CASSMGSGYTF

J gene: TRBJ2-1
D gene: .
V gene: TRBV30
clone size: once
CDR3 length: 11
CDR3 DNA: TGTGCCTGGACCGAAAATAATGAGCAGTTCTTC
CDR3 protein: CAWTENNEQFF

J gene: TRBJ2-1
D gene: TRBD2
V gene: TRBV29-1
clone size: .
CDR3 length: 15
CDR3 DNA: TGCAGCGTTGATGGGTGGCGGGAGGCCGCCGGGGGGCAGTTCTTC
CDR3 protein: CSVDGWREAAGGQFF

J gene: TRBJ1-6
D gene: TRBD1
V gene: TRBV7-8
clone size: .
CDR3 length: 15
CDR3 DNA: TGTGCCAGCAGCTTAGCGACAGGGTGGGATTCACCCCTCCACTTT
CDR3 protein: CASSLATGWDSPLHF

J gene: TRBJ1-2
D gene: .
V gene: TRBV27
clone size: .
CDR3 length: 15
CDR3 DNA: TGTGCCAGCAGCCCATTTCCCCCTGGGAACTATGGCTACACCTTC
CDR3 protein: CASSPFPPGNYGYTF

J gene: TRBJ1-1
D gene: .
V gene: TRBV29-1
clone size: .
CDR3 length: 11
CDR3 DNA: TGCAGCGCTGAGTCGTACACTGAAGCTTTCTTT
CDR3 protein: CSAESYTEAFF

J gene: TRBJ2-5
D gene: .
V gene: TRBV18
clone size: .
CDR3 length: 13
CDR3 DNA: TGTGCCAGCTCACCTGACCGAGGGGAGACCCAGTACTTC
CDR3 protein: CASSPDRGETQYF

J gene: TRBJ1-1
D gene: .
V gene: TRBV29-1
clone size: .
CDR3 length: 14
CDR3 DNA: TGCAGCGTTGTCCCCCAAAGGGGGGACACTGAAGCTTTCTTT
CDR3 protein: CSVVPQRGDTEAFF

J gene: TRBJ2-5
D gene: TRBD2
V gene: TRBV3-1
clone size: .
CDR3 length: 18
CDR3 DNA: TGTGCCAGCAGCCACCGAAATGAACGACTAGCGGGAGAAGAGACCCAGTACTTC
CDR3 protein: CASSHRNERLAGEETQYF

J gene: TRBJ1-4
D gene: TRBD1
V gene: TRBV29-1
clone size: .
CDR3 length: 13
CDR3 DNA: TGCAGCGCTTGGAGGGGGCCTAATGAAAAACTGTTTTTT
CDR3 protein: CSAWRGPNEKLFF

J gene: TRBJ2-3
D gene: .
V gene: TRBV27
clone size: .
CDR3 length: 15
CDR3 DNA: TGTGCCAGCAGTTTCGGGTTCGGGGGCACAGATACGCAGTATTTT
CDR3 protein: CASSFGFGGTDTQYF

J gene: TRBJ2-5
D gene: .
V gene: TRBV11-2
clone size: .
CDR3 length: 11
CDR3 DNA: TGTGCCAGCACCCGGCGGGAGACCCAGTACTTC
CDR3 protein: CASTRRETQYF

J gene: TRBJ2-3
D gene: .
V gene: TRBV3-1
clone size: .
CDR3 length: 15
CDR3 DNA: TGTGCCAGCAGCCAAGGTTCAGGGAGCACAGATACGCAGTATTTT
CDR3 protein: CASSQGSGSTDTQYF

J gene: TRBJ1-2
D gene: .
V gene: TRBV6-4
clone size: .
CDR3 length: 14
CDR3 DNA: TGTGCCAGCACGAGGACAGCCGGTAACTATGGCTACACCTTC
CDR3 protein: CASTRTAGNYGYTF

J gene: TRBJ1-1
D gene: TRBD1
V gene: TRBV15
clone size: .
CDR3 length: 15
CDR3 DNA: TGTGCCACCAGCAGAGAGGGGACAGGGAGCACTGAAGCTTTCTTT
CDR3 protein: CATSREGTGSTEAFF

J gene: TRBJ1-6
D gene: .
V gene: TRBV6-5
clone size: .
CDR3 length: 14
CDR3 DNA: TGTGCCAGCAGAACAGGGTCCTATAATTCACCCCTCCACTTT
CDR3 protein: CASRTGSYNSPLHF

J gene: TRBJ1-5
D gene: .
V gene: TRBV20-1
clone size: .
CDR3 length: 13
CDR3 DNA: TGCGGGGTTACAGAGGGCAACAATCAGCCCCAGCATTTT
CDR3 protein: CGVTEGNNQPQHF

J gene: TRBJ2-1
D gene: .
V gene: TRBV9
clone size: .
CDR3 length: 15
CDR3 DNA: TGTGCCAGCAGCGTAGCTGGAGGTCCCTCCAATGAGCAGTTCTTC
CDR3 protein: CASSVAGGPSNEQFF

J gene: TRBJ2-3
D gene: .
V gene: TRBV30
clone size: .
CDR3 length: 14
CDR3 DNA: TGTGCCTGGAGTGGGGCAGGGTCTTCAGATACGCAGTATTTT
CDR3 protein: CAWSGAGSSDTQYF

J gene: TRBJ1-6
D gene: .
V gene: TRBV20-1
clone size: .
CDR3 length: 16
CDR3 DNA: TGCAGTGCGGCCACCACAGTAAGGCTCCCTAATTCACCCCTCCACTTT
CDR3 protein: CSAATTVRLPNSPLHF

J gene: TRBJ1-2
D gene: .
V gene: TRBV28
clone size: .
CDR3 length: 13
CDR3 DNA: TGTGCCAGCAGTTTATTCAGGACCCATGGCTACACCTTC
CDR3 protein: CASSLFRTHGYTF

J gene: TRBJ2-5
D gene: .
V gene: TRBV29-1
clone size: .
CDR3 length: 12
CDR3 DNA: TGCAGCGTTGTTCAGCGGCAAGAGACCCAGTACTTC
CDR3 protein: CSVVQRQETQYF

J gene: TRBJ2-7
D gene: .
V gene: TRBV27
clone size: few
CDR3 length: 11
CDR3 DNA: TGTGCCAGCAGTACCGGCTACGAGCAGTACTTC
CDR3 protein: CASSTGYEQYF